This T cell receptor beta chain stems from a study of shared clonotypes between healthy human individuals. General study results and limits: Several donors held about 5% of naive CD4 clonotypes in common. Donors were few, which limited the genetic and exposure-history diversity represented.

Remarks on this clone: Its target is not known.

Using approximately 200 ng DNA, tens of thousands of T cell genomes, the sorted-subset replicate PCRs were run. This table comes from immunoSEQ multiplex PCR, and its TCRdb copy is limited to in-frame clones, with some not included. The table includes approximately 2,000,000 clones, around 95% detected once. Germline loops: CDR1 SGHAT, CDR2 FQNNGV. CDR3 length equals 16 residues. With V trimmed by 4 bases and J by 1 base, 5 bases remained unmatched. Selected positively for CCR7 and CD45RO-negative, naive CD8 cells excluded terminally differentiated effector memory CD45RA+ cells. V usage is TRBV11-2 and J usage is TRBJ1-1; TRBD1 matches at 11 bases. The sequenced sample consisted of naive CD8+ T cells from PBMCs. The sequence came from a man aged 18 to 30 in good health. Some clones in this sample may be carry-over from other donors' samples. This chain's CDR3 is CASSSRTGGRNTEAFF. The CDR3 region has the DNA TGTGCCAGCAGCTCCCGGACAGGGGGCCGGAACACTGAAGCTTTCTTT.